These T cell receptor beta chains were read from a single sample in a study of T-cell reconstitution after alpha-beta-depleted transplantation in children. Via MiXCR, TCRdb re-called the PCR reads, giving one row per CDR3 protein. This table holds about 170,000 distinct CDR3 sequences, around 10% found once. Sequences were derived from PBMCs, sampled before TCRalphabeta/CD19-depleted stem cell transplant. All receptors derive from a boy aged 2-15 years with acute myeloid leukemia, due to receive a stem cell transplant. The CDR3 runs from the conserved cysteine through the conserved F or W. The D gene is left open where the match is weak. The size entry is marked missing in some rows and otherwise reads once, few, many or a size class.

d_call	v_call	j_call	clone_size	cdr3_nt	cdr3_aa
-	TRBV7-2	TRBJ2-2	many	TGTGCCAGCAGCTTAATAAGGTGGCGCGATAAGCCGGCGAACACCGGGGAGCTGTTTTTT	CASSLIRWRDKPANTGELFF
-	TRBV7-3	TRBJ2-2	many	TGTGCCAGCAGCTTAGGGGCCTGGACTGTGAACACCGGGGAGCTGTTTTTT	CASSLGAWTVNTGELFF
TRBD2	TRBV29-1	TRBJ2-6	-	TGCAGCGTTATCCGGGAGGGCTGGTCTGGGGCCAACGTCCTGACTTTC	CSVIREGWSGANVLTF
-	TRBV6-6	TRBJ2-1	many	TGTGCCAGCAGTCCTACCGGGGCCATGCAGTTCTTC	CASSPTGAMQFF
-	TRBV20-1	TRBJ1-1	-	TGCATTGCCACACACCCGGACACTGAAGCTTTCTTT	CIATHPDTEAFF
TRBD2	TRBV7-7	TRBJ2-3	many	TGTGCCAGCAGCTTAGAGGGACCGGGACTAGCGGGAGCAGATACGCAGTATTTT	CASSLEGPGLAGADTQYF
-	TRBV3-1	TRBJ1-5	few	TGTGCCAGCAGCCAAGCCCCGGACATCGGAGGGGGGCCCCAGCATTTT	CASSQAPDIGGGPQHF
TRBD1	TRBV5-1	TRBJ2-4	many	TGCGCCAGCAACTCCGGGACAGGGGGCGAGTACATTCAGTACTTC	CASNSGTGGEYIQYF
TRBD1	TRBV20-1	TRBJ1-5	many	TGCAGTGCTAGGGAGGGGACAGGGGTTCAGCCCCAGCATTTT	CSAREGTGVQPQHF
-	TRBV5-1	TRBJ1-2	-	TGCGCCAGCAGCCCTGAAAGGACGGGGTATGGCTACACCTTC	CASSPERTGYGYTF
TRBD2	TRBV12-3/TRBV12-4	TRBJ2-2	many	TGTGCCAGCAGTAAGGGATGGGCGGGAGCGAGTAGCACCGGGGAGCTGTTTTTT	CASSKGWAGASSTGELFF
-	TRBV5-1	TRBJ2-2	many	TGCGCCAGCAGCCCACTGGCGACAGGGAACACCGGGGAGCTGTTTTTT	CASSPLATGNTGELFF
-	TRBV4-2	TRBJ1-5	many	TGTGCCAGCAGCCAAGATGGCGGGGGGGATCGCAATCAGCCCCAGCATTTT	CASSQDGGGDRNQPQHF
-	TRBV7-6	TRBJ1-2	many	TGTGCCAGCAGCTTAAACGGCGGGCTCTATGGCTACACCTTC	CASSLNGGLYGYTF
-	TRBV5-1	TRBJ2-1	many	TGCGCCAGCAGCTTGGGGAATAGCCTCAATGAGCAGTTCTTC	CASSLGNSLNEQFF
-	TRBV3-1	TRBJ1-1	many	TGTGCCAGCAGCCCAGGAGCGCTTGGGGGTTTCACTGAAGCTTTCTTT	CASSPGALGGFTEAFF